This T cell receptor (beta chain) was sequenced in a study of cytomegalovirus exposure and HLA in healthy donors. The trim removed 6 bases at V and 3 bases at J, leaving 6 bases unmatched. The CDR3 is 14 residues long. CDR1 SQVTM and CDR2 ANQGSEA come from the germline V gene. The PCR was carried out with 60 Vbeta primers and 13 Jbeta primers. Here immunoSEQ multiplex PCR was the method, and the copy in TCRdb shows in-frame clones only, minus some. The repertoire holds approximately 180,000 clones, with 55% to 75% as singletons. The chain employs TRBV29-1 and TRBJ1-5, with 9 bases that match TRBD1. Sequencing input: PBMCs. The receptor was derived from a human donor in good health. The CDR3 is CSVARDRDNQPQHF. The CDR3 region has the DNA TGCAGCGTCGCCCGGGACAGGGACAATCAGCCCCAGCATTTT.